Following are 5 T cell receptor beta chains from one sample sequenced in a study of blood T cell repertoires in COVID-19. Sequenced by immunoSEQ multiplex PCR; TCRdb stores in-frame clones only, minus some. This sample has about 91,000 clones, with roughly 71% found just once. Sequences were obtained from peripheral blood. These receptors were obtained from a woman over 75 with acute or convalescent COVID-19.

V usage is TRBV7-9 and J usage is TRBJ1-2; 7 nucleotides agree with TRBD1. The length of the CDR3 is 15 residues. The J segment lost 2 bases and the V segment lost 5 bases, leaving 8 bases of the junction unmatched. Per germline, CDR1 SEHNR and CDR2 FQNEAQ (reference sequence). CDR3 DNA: TGTGCCAGCAGCGCTCCCTCGACAGGGAACTATGGCTACACCTTC. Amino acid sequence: CASSAPSTGNYGYTF.

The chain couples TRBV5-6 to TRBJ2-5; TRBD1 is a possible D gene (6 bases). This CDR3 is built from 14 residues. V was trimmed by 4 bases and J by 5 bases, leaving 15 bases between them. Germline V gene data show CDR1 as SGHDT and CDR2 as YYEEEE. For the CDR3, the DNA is TGTGCCAGCAGCGTTGTGGGGCAGGGGGAGACCCAGTACTTC. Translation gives CASSVVGQGETQYF.

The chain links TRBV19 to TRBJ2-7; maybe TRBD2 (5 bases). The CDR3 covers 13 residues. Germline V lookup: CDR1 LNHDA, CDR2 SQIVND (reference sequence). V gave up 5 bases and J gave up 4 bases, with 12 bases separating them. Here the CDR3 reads CASSALGPYEQYF. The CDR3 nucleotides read TGTGCCAGTAGTGCACTAGGACCGTACGAGCAGTACTTC.

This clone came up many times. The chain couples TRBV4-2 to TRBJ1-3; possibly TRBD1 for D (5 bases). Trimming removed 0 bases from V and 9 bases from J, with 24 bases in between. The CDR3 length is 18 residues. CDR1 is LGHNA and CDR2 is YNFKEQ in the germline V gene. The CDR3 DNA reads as TGTGCCAGCAGCCAAGATGCTGGGAACGGAGGCCGGAGGGGCACCATATATTTT. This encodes CASSQDAGNGGRRGTIYF.

The CDR3 protein is CATCPGGTNYGYTF. The CDR3 DNA reads TGTGCCACCTGCCCAGGAGGCACTAACTATGGCTACACCTTC. V is TRBV6-5 and J is TRBJ1-2; D not certain. CDR1 is MNHEY, CDR2 SVGAGI, per germline. Between the trimmed V and J ends, which lost 10 bases and 0 bases, there was a span of 15 bases. The CDR3 loop spans 14 amino acids.